This T cell receptor (beta chain) derives from a study of cytomegalovirus exposure and HLA in healthy donors. The CDR3 is 13 residues long. Germline CDR1 SGDLS, CDR2 YYNGEE. V shed 4 bases and J 6 bases; nucleotides not matched to a gene: 5. A multiplex PCR was run with 60 Vbeta primers and 13 Jbeta primers. Some clones are missing from TCRdb's copy, which holds only in-frame ones; the method was immunoSEQ multiplex PCR. In the table there are about 210,000 clones, about 85% of which are singletons. This clone was recorded only once. Its target is unknown. Notes on the study in general: Earlier analysis looked at TCR beta V segments, and most were productive about 87% or about 30% of the time.

The genes are TRBV9 and TRBJ1-2; TRBD1 matches 8 bases. The TCR was taken from a woman aged 45-59 years in good health and CMV-seropositive. Sequenced input: PBMCs. CDR3 nucleotides: TGTGCCAGCAGCCCGGACAGGGAGGATGGCTACACCTTC. Translating gives CASSPDREDGYTF.